One sample yielded the 9 T cell receptor beta chains listed below, sequenced in a study of CD8+CD57+ T cells in acquired aplastic anemia. Profiling that covered TCR beta VDJ and CDR3 relied on genomic DNA as its template. TCRdb re-called the reads through MiXCR, storing one row per CDR3 protein. Here the sample spans under 350,000 distinct CDR3 sequences, approximately 56% being singletons. Sequences were obtained from sorted CD4+, CD8+, or CD8+CD57+ T cells (not recorded which) from PBMCs. The origin of the receptors is a human donor with severe aplastic anemia or a healthy control (not recorded which).

The chain links TRBV12-3 or TRBV12-4 to TRBJ2-1, with TRBD1 matching 7 bases. The CDR3 length is 12 residues. Unmatched junction bases numbered 3, after V lost 5 bases and J lost 8 bases. CDR3 in amino acids: CASSPQGDEQFF. The CDR3 region has the DNA TGTGCCAGCAGTCCTCAGGGGGATGAGCAGTTCTTC.

On this clonotype: Germline and junction disagree at one end, which may indicate a read error. CDR3 in DNA: TGTGCCAGCAGCTCGACGGATGGAAACACCATATATTTT. Its translation is CASSSTDGNTIYF. This sequence joins TRBV15 and TRBJ1-3, with D unclear. The V gene's germline CDR1 is LNHNV and CDR2 YYDKDF (reference sequence). This CDR3 spans 13 amino acids.

The V and J genes are TRBV2 and TRBJ1-5; the match to TRBD1 covers 12 bases. After removal of 6 bases from V and 6 bases from J, the junction contained 6 bases not matched to a gene. CDR1 and CDR2 (germline): SNHLY, FYNNEI. CDR3 length: 15 residues. The CDR3 loop is CASSGGTGGIQPQHF. In nucleotides, the CDR3 is TGTGCCAGCAGCGGCGGGACAGGGGGCATTCAGCCCCAGCATTTT.

V usage is TRBV7-9 and J usage is TRBJ2-7; 8 bases line up with TRBD1. The V gene end was trimmed by 1 base and the J gene end by 6 bases; junction bases not matched to a gene: 5. The CDR3 consists of 14 residues. Germline V gene data show CDR1 as SEHNR and CDR2 as FQNEAQ (reference sequence). In nucleotides, the CDR3 is TGTGCCAGCAGCTTAGAGTACAGGGGGGCCGAGCAGTACTTC. Its translation is CASSLEYRGAEQYF.

The V gene is TRBV9, the J gene TRBJ2-6; a possible D gene is TRBD2 (5 bases). Germline assignment: CDR1 SGDLS and CDR2 YYNGEE. CDR3 length equals 14 residues. Trimming took off 0 bases at V and 11 bases at J, with 12 bases between the two ends. In nucleotides, the CDR3 is TGTGCCAGCAGCGTAGAATCAGCGGTGGACGTCCTGACTTTC. Its translation is CASSVESAVDVLTF.

The chain has TRBV30 and TRBJ2-5; 12 nucleotides agree with TRBD1. With V trimmed by 5 bases and J by 5 bases, 15 bases remained unmatched. The CDR3 is made up of 17 amino acids. In germline, CDR1 is GTSNPN, CDR2 SVGIG (reference sequence). CDR3 sequence (DNA): TGTGCCTGGGGTGGGGACAGGGGGCGCGGTACCGGGGAGACCCAGTACTTC. It encodes CAWGGDRGRGTGETQYF.

This clonotype showed up many times. The genes are TRBV5-8 and TRBJ1-1; D is perhaps TRBD1 (5 bases). Germline CDR1 is SGHTS and CDR2 is YDEGEE. There are 15 residues in the CDR3. With 0 bases removed from V and 1 base from J, the gap between germline ends came to 10 bases. Here the CDR3 reads CASSLAGLGNTEAFF. For the CDR3, the DNA is TGTGCCAGCAGCTTGGCGGGGCTAGGGAACACTGAAGCTTTCTTT.

This clonotype was observed many times. V is TRBV20-1 and J is TRBJ2-3; 12 bases fit TRBD2. J was trimmed by 5 bases and V by 3 bases; bases with no gene match: 6. Germline V gene data show CDR1 as DFQATT and CDR2 as SNEGSKA (reference sequence). The CDR3 is 15 residues long. CDR3 DNA: TGCAGTGCTAGTGGAGGACTAGCGGGGTTAGATACGCAGTATTTT. It codes for CSASGGLAGLDTQYF.

This clonotype was detected many times. The CDR3 bases are TGCGCCAGCAGCAAGTCAGGGCTTTCCTACGAGCAGTACTTC. Translated, it gives CASSKSGLSYEQYF. The J gene is TRBJ2-7, the V gene TRBV5-1; tentatively, D is TRBD1 (5 bases). The germline gives CDR1 SGHRS, CDR2 YFSETQ. This CDR3 has 14 residues. V lost 4 bases to trimming and J lost 1 base, with 12 bases between them.